This is a list of T cell receptor beta chains from one sample in a study of response to subunit inactivated influenza vaccine. TCRdb processed the RT-PCR reads anew with MiXCR; each CDR3 protein has one entry. The data contain approximately 730,000 distinct CDR3 sequences, approximately 15% of them seen just once; the ten biggest clones take up 5.5% to 7%. This specimen consisted of PBMCs from blood, obtained 14 days before vaccination. Receptors originate from a man aged 50 to 60 who received an inactivated influenza vaccine. Each CDR3 is given without its conserved first and last residue. A D gene is named only where the DNA matches it firmly. Clone size, where shown, is once, few, many, or a class for clones that have expanded.

CDR3aa,v_gene,d_gene,j_gene,abundance
ASSPAGTPYEQY,TRBV28,-,TRBJ2-7,-
SASSPMLETNYGYT,TRBV20-1,-,TRBJ1-2,-
ASSYSLGAGLAQY,TRBV6-5,-,TRBJ2-5,few
ASSLGGSATNEKLF,TRBV7-2,-,TRBJ1-4,few
AISFSLAGGGGTDTQY,TRBV10-3,TRBD2,TRBJ2-3,few
ASGPRESGLEQY,TRBV6-2/TRBV6-3,-,TRBJ2-7,-
SVTAGTQY,TRBV20-1,-,TRBJ2-3,once
SARAYQSQETQY,TRBV20-1,-,TRBJ2-5,-
ASSYPLSGRGGTQY,TRBV6-2/TRBV6-3,TRBD2,TRBJ2-5,-
ASSLEPGTYNEQF,TRBV5-8,-,TRBJ2-1,-